The T cell receptor beta chain described here comes from a study of blood T cell repertoires in COVID-19. The study drew participants aged about 18 to 90 years from 24 US areas. This table comes from immunoSEQ multiplex PCR, and its TCRdb copy is limited to in-frame clones, with some not included. The sample contains fewer than 200,000 clones, around 83% of which appear only once. V shed 3 bases and J shed 3 bases, with 10 bases lying between them. CDR3 length equals 14 residues. The V gene's germline CDR1 is SGHTA and CDR2 FQGNSA. The source of this sequence is a woman between 45 and 65 years old in a cohort exposed to, infected with or recovered from COVID-19 (not recorded which). V gene TRBV7-2 combines with J gene TRBJ2-3, with D maybe TRBD2 (6 bases). What was sequenced was PBMCs or T cells enriched from blood (not recorded which). CDR3 DNA sequence: TGTGCCAGCAGCTTTAACGGGGGTACAGATACGCAGTATTTT. Translation gives CASSFNGGTDTQYF.